This T cell receptor (beta chain) derives from a study of T cell repertoires in cytomegalovirus infection. Notes on the study in general: The ex vivo response was dominated by HLA-C-restricted CMV-specific TCR beta clonotypes.

TCRdb reprocessed the reads via MiXCR and lists one record per CDR3 protein. The sample has 250,000 to 400,000 distinct CDR3 sequences, around a quarter seen once; the top ten hold 13%. There are a few counts of this clonotype. The antigen is not known. CDR3 size: 14 residues. The V gene's germline CDR1 is MDHEN and CDR2 SYDVKM. Deletions cut 7 bases from V and 6 bases from J, with 16 bases between. Sequenced here: cultured PBMCs, sampled from culture after CMV antigen stimulation. This clonotype was sampled from a human donor in good health (CMV status not recorded). Some clones in this sample may be carry-over from other donors' samples. This chain links TRBV28 with TRBJ2-1; the D gene is possibly TRBD1 (6 bases). The CDR3, as DNA: TGTGCCAGCAAAAGGGGGAGTTCGTTCAATGAGCAGTTCTTC. Translating gives CASKRGSSFNEQFF.